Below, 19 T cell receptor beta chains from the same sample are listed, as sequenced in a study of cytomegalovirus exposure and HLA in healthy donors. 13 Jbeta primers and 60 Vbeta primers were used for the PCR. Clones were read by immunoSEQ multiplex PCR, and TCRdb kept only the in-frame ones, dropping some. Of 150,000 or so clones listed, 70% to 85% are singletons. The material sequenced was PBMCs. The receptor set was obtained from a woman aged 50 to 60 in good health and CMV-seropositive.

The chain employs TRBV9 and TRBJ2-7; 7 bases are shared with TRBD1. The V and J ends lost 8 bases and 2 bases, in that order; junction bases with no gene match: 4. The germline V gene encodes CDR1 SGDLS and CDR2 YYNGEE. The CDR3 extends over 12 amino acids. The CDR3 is CARPGQPYEQYF. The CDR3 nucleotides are TGTGCCAGGCCGGGACAGCCCTACGAGCAGTACTTC. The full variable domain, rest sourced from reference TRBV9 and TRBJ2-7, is DSGVTQTPKHLITATGQRVTLRCSPRSGDLSVYWYQQSLDQGLQFLIQYYNGEERAKGNILERFSAQQFPDLHSELNLSSLELGDSALYFCARPGQPYEQYFGPGTRLTVT.

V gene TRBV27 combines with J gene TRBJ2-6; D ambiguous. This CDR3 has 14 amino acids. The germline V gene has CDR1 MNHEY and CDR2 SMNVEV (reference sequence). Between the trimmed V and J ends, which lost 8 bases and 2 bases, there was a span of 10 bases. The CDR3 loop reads CASQFTTGANVLTF. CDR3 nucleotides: TGTGCCAGCCAATTCACTACTGGGGCCAACGTCCTGACTTTC.

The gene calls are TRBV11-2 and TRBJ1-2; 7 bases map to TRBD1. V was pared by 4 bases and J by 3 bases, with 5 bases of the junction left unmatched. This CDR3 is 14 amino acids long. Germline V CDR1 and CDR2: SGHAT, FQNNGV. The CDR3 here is CASSSNRGHYGYTF. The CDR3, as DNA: TGTGCCAGCAGCTCAAACAGGGGCCACTATGGCTACACCTTC.

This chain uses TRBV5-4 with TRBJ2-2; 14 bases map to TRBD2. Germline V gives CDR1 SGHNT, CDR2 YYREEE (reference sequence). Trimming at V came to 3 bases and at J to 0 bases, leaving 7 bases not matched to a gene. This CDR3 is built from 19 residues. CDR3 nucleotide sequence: TGTGCCAGCAGCTACGGACTAGCGGGGGGACTCGCGAACACCGGGGAGCTGTTTTTT. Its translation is CASSYGLAGGLANTGELFF.

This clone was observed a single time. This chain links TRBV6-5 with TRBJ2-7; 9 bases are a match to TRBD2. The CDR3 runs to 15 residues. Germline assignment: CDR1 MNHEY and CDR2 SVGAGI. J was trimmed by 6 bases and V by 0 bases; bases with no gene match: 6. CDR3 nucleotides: TGTGCCAGCAGTTACTCGACTCTAGCGGGGTCCGAGCAGTACTTC. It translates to CASSYSTLAGSEQYF.

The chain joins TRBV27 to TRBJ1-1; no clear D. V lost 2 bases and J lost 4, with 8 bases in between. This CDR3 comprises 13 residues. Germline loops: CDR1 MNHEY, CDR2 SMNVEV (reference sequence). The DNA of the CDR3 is TGTGCCAGCAGTTTAGGTGCTACCACTGAAGCTTTCTTT. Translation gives CASSLGATTEAFF.

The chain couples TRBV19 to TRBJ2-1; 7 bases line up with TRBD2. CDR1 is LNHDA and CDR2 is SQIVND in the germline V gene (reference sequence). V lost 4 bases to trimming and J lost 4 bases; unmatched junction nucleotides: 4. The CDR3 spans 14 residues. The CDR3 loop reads CASSSGGKYNEQFF. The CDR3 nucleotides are TGTGCCAGTAGTAGCGGGGGAAAATACAATGAGCAGTTCTTC.

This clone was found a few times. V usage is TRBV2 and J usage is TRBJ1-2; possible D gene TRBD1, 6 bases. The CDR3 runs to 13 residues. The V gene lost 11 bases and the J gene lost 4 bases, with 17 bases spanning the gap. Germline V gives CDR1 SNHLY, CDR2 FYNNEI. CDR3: CASTRDTGYGYTF. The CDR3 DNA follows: TGTGCCTCCACCCGGGACACAGGCTATGGCTACACCTTC. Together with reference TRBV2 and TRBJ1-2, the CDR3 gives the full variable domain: EPEVTQTPSHQVTQMGQEVILRCVPISNHLYFYWYRQILGQKVEFLVSFYNNEISEKSEIFDDQFSVERPDGSNFTLKIRSTKLEDSAMYFCASTRDTGYGYTFGSGTRLTVV.

The chain's CDR3 is CASSQGQGFAFF. CDR3 DNA sequence: TGTGCCAGCAGCCAGGGACAGGGTTTCGCTTTCTTT. The rearrangement uses TRBV2 and TRBJ1-1; 9 nucleotides line up with TRBD1. Germline CDR1 and CDR2: SNHLY and FYNNEI. This CDR3 contains 12 residues. J gave up 11 bases and V 6 bases, and 7 bases lay outside the gene matches. Combining the CDR3 with reference TRBV2 and TRBJ1-1 gives the whole variable domain EPEVTQTPSHQVTQMGQEVILRCVPISNHLYFYWYRQILGQKVEFLVSFYNNEISEKSEIFDDQFSVERPDGSNFTLKIRSTKLEDSAMYFCASSQGQGFAFFGQGTRLTVV.

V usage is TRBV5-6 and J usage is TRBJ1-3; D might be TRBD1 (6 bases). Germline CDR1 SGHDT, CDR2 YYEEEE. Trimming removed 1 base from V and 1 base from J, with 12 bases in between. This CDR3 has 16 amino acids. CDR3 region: CASSLSGGRSGNTIYF. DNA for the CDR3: TGTGCCAGCAGCTTGTCCGGGGGGCGATCTGGAAACACCATATATTTT.

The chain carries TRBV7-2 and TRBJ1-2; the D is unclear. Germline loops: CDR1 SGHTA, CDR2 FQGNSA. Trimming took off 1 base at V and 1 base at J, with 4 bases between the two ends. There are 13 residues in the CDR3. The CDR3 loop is CASSLERNYGYTF. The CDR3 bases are TGTGCCAGCAGCTTAGAGCGTAACTATGGCTACACCTTC.

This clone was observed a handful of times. CDR3 DNA sequence: TGTGCCAGCAGCTTAATGTATAACACTGAAGCTTTCTTT. It encodes CASSLMYNTEAFF. The V and J genes are TRBV7-2 and TRBJ1-1; D is unclear. Per germline, CDR1 SGHTA and CDR2 FQGNSA. The CDR3 runs to 13 residues. Trimming pared 2 bases from V and 2 bases from J, leaving 6 bases between.

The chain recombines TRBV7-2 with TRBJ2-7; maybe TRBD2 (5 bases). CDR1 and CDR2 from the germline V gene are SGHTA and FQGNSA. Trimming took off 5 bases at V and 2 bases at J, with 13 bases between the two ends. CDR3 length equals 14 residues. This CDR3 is CASSPPPGTYEQYF. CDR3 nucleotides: TGTGCCAGCAGCCCCCCGCCGGGGACCTACGAGCAGTACTTC.

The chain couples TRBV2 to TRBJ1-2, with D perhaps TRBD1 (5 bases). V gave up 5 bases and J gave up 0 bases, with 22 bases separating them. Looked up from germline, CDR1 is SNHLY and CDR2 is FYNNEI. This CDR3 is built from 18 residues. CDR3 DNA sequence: TGTGCCAGCAGTCCCCACGGGGGAGGGGCCGGCTCTAACTATGGCTACACCTTC. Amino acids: CASSPHGGGAGSNYGYTF. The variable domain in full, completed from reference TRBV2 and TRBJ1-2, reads EPEVTQTPSHQVTQMGQEVILRCVPISNHLYFYWYRQILGQKVEFLVSFYNNEISEKSEIFDDQFSVERPDGSNFTLKIRSTKLEDSAMYFCASSPHGGGAGSNYGYTFGSGTRLTVV.

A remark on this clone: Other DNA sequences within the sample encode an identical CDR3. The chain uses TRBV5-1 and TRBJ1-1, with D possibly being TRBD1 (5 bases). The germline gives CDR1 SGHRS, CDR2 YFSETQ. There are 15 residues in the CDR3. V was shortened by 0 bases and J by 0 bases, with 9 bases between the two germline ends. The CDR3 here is CASSLAGGMNTEAFF. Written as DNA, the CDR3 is TGCGCCAGCAGCTTGGCGGGGGGGATGAACACTGAAGCTTTCTTT.

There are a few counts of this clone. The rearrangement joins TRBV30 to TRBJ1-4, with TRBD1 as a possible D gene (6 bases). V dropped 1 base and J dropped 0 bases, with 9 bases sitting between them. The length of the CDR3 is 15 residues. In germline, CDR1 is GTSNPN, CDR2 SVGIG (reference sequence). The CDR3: CAWSARTATNEKLFF. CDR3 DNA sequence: TGTGCCTGGAGTGCCAGGACAGCAACTAATGAAAAACTGTTTTTT.

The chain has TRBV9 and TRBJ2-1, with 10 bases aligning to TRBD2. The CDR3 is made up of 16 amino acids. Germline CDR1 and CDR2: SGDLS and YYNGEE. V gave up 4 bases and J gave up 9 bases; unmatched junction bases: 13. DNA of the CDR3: TGTGCCAGCAGCCCCATGGGGCTAGCGGGGGATATTGAGCAGTTCTTC. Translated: CASSPMGLAGDIEQFF.

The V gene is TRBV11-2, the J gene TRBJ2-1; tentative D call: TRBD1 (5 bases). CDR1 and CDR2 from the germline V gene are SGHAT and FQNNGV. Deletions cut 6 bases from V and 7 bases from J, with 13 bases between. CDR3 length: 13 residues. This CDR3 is CASSLISGNEQFF. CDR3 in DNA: TGTGCCAGCAGTTTAATATCAGGGAATGAGCAGTTCTTC.

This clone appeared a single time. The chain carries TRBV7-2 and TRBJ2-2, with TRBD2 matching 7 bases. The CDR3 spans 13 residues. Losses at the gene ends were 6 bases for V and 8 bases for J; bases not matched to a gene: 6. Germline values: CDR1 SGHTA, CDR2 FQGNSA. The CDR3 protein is CASSKRGGGELFF. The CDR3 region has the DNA TGTGCCAGCAGTAAGCGGGGTGGAGGGGAGCTGTTTTTT.